The 22 T cell receptor beta chains listed next were all sequenced from one sample in a study of blood T cell repertoires in COVID-19. Using immunoSEQ multiplex PCR, the repertoire was profiled, and TCRdb retains in-frame clones only, with some absent. The table shows a few hundred thousand clones, with about nine tenths occurring only once. Sequenced material: peripheral blood. These receptors all stem from a woman in her twenties or thirties with COVID-19, enrolled during active disease.

The chain combines TRBV28 with TRBJ2-2; 9 bases are shared with TRBD2. The CDR3 sequence is 17 residues long. Losses at the gene ends were 1 base for V and 8 bases for J; bases not matched to a gene: 11. The germline V gene encodes CDR1 MDHEN and CDR2 SYDVKM. The CDR3 nucleotides read TGTGCCAGCAGTTTATCTGACCCTAGCGGGATCGCGGGGGAGCTGTTTTTT. Amino acids: CASSLSDPSGIAGELFF.

The rearrangement joins TRBV9 to TRBJ1-1; D gene uncertain. The V gene's germline CDR1 is SGDLS and CDR2 YYNGEE. The CDR3 covers 15 residues. Trimming pared 4 bases from V and 1 base from J, leaving 14 bases between. The CDR3 DNA reads TGTGCCAGCAGCCCCGTAGGAGGCCCGAACACTGAAGCTTTCTTT. Residues: CASSPVGGPNTEAFF.

This clone has just a few counts. The J gene is TRBJ1-1, the V gene TRBV30, with 10 bases that match TRBD1. Losses at the gene ends were 2 bases for V and 6 bases for J; bases not matched to a gene: 6. Germline V gene sequence: CDR1 GTSNPN, CDR2 SVGIG (reference sequence). There are 14 residues in the CDR3. This CDR3 reads CAWSTGTGVPEAFF. Written as DNA, the CDR3 is TGTGCCTGGAGTACCGGGACAGGGGTGCCTGAAGCTTTCTTT.

The chain uses TRBV30 and TRBJ1-3; D not resolved. Germline V lookup: CDR1 GTSNPN, CDR2 SVGIG (reference sequence). This CDR3 spans 15 amino acids. Trimming left V 0 bases short and J 3 bases short, with 12 bases between. The CDR3 nucleotides are TGTGCCTGGAGTGTACTTTCGTCCCATGGAAACACCATATATTTT. Translating it yields CAWSVLSSHGNTIYF. The complete variable domain, with remaining parts taken from reference TRBV30 and TRBJ1-3, reads SQTIHQWPATLVQPVGSPLSLECTVEGTSNPNLYWYRQAAGRGLQLLFYSVGIGQISSEVPQNLSASRPQDRQFILSSKKLLLSDSGFYLCAWSVLSSHGNTIYFGEGSWLTVV.

The chain uses TRBV5-5 and TRBJ1-5; D gene unclear. V was clipped by 4 bases and J by 6 bases, with 17 bases between them. CDR1 and CDR2 (germline): SGHKS, YYEKEE (reference sequence). The CDR3 extends over 15 amino acids. The chain's CDR3 is CASSPDPGSGQPQHF. The DNA of the CDR3 is TGTGCCAGCAGCCCCGACCCTGGTTCGGGTCAGCCCCAGCATTTT.

The CDR3 region is CASSGVGDGELFF. The DNA for the CDR3 is TGTGCCAGCAGTGGAGTTGGAGACGGGGAGCTGTTTTTT. J is TRBJ2-2 and V is TRBV25-1; D is unclear. Germline-derived CDR1 and CDR2 are MGHDK and SYGVNS. The length of the CDR3 is 13 residues. Trimming cost V 4 bases and J 7 bases, with 10 bases left between them.

The chain couples TRBV3-1 (or the pseudogene TRBV3-2) to TRBJ1-1; D not certain. Between the trimmed V and J ends, which lost 2 bases and 1 base, there was a span of 14 bases. The germline gives CDR1 LGHDT, CDR2 YNNKEL (reference sequence). The CDR3 loop spans 16 amino acids. CDR3: CASSQPKVGPNTEAFF. For the CDR3, the DNA is TGTGCCAGCAGCCAACCCAAGGTGGGCCCGAACACTGAAGCTTTCTTT.

The rearrangement links TRBV4-1 to TRBJ2-1; possible D gene TRBD1, 6 bases. V was pared by 6 bases and J by 2 bases, with 11 bases between. Germline CDR1 reads MGHRA; CDR2 reads YSYEKL. This CDR3 contains 14 residues. CDR3 DNA sequence: TGCGCCAGCAGAGCCCCAGGGGCCTACAATGAGCAGTTCTTC. Its protein is CASRAPGAYNEQFF.

V is TRBV19 and J is TRBJ2-7, with 12 nucleotides matching TRBD2. CDR1 LNHDA and CDR2 SQIVND come from the germline V gene (reference sequence). This CDR3 comprises 13 residues. V shed 6 bases, J shed 5 bases, and the junction held 2 bases outside the gene matches. CDR3 nucleotides: TGTGCCAGTAGCGCTAGCGGGAGGGACGAGCAGTACTTC. Translated: CASSASGRDEQYF.

The chain employs TRBV9 and TRBJ2-5; D gene uncertain. Per germline, CDR1 SGDLS and CDR2 YYNGEE. Trimming took 0 bases from V and 4 from J, leaving 7 bases between them. CDR3 length: 13 amino acids. This chain's CDR3 is CASSVGDGETQYF. The CDR3 coding sequence is TGTGCCAGCAGCGTAGGAGATGGAGAGACCCAGTACTTC.

This chain uses TRBV7-9 with TRBJ2-7; 12 bases line up with TRBD2. Trimming removed 5 bases from V and 5 bases from J; junction bases left unmatched: 16. Germline CDR1 reads SEHNR; CDR2 reads FQNEAQ (reference sequence). This CDR3 is 18 amino acids long. CDR3 in amino acids: CASSPKLAGGFKLDEQYF. DNA for the CDR3: TGTGCCAGCAGCCCCAAACTAGCGGGAGGATTCAAACTCGACGAGCAGTACTTC. Complete variable domain (other parts from reference TRBV7-9 and TRBJ2-7): DTGVSQNPRHKITKRGQNVTFRCDPISEHNRLYWYRQTLGQGPEFLTYFQNEAQLEKSRLLSDRFSAERPKGSFSTLEIQRTEQGDSAMYLCASSPKLAGGFKLDEQYFGPGTRLTVT.

This sequence joins TRBV7-2 and TRBJ1-2; maybe TRBD1 (6 bases). The germline V and J ends were trimmed by 5 bases and 8 bases, with 27 bases remaining between them. Per the germline V gene, CDR1 is SGHTA and CDR2 is FQGNSA. The CDR3 totals 17 residues. The CDR3 sequence: CASSLSASLGAVEGYTF. CDR3 nucleotide sequence: TGTGCCAGCAGCCTATCAGCCAGTTTGGGGGCCGTGGAGGGCTACACCTTC.

The chain couples TRBV27 to TRBJ2-3; D unresolved. Looked up from germline, CDR1 is MNHEY and CDR2 is SMNVEV (reference sequence). V was shortened by 0 bases and J by 2 bases, with 3 bases between the two germline ends. This CDR3 region has 13 residues. The CDR3 DNA sequence: TGTGCCAGCAGTTTATCCGTCACAGATACGCAGTATTTT. Translation: CASSLSVTDTQYF.

The V gene is TRBV6-5, the J gene TRBJ1-2, with D maybe TRBD1 (5 bases). V lost 7 bases to trimming and J lost 9 bases, with 18 bases between them. CDR3 length equals 13 residues. CDR1 and CDR2 (germline): MNHEY, SVGAGI. CDR3 protein: CASMTGGDNSYTF. Written as DNA, the CDR3 is TGTGCCAGCATGACGGGGGGAGATAATAGCTACACCTTC.

This clone has only a few counts. The rearrangement joins TRBV5-1 to TRBJ2-3; 8 bases line up with TRBD1. The CDR3 contains 16 residues. The germline CDR1 and CDR2 sequences are SGHRS and YFSETQ. J lost 2 bases, V lost 2 bases, and 7 bases had no gene match. The CDR3 here is CASSFSGGVNTDTQYF. The CDR3 DNA sequence: TGCGCCAGCAGCTTCTCAGGGGGCGTTAACACAGATACGCAGTATTTT.

The rearrangement joins TRBV27 to TRBJ1-4, with 9 bases aligning to TRBD1. CDR3 size: 15 residues. Trimming at V came to 5 bases and at J to 8 bases, leaving 9 bases not matched to a gene. Germline V gene data show CDR1 as MNHEY and CDR2 as SMNVEV (reference sequence). The CDR3, as DNA: TGTGCCAGCAGTCCCAGGACAGGGGAGAACGAAAAACTGTTTTTT. Residues: CASSPRTGENEKLFF.

V gene TRBV5-1 combines with J gene TRBJ2-7; D call uncertain. The CDR3 covers 14 residues. Germline CDR1 is SGHRS and CDR2 is YFSETQ. V lost 0 bases to trimming and J lost 0 bases, with 7 bases between them. The CDR3 here is CASSLGLSSYEQYF. The CDR3 region has the DNA TGCGCCAGCAGCTTGGGGTTGAGCTCCTACGAGCAGTACTTC.

This clone was observed a single time. This chain connects TRBV27 to TRBJ1-5; no clear D gene. Germline assignment: CDR1 MNHEY and CDR2 SMNVEV (reference sequence). Trimming left V 4 bases short and J 4 bases short, with 11 bases between. This CDR3 has 14 residues. The CDR3 loop reads CASSSQNLNQPQHF. The CDR3 DNA follows: TGTGCCAGCAGTTCACAGAACCTGAATCAGCCCCAGCATTTT.

V is TRBV19 and J is TRBJ1-3; TRBD1 aligns across 7 bases. From germline, CDR1 is LNHDA and CDR2 SQIVND (reference sequence). This CDR3 comprises 14 residues. V was pared by 3 bases and J by 8 bases, with 7 bases of the junction left unmatched. The CDR3 region is CASSIGTVPDTIYF. The CDR3 bases are TGTGCCAGTAGTATTGGGACAGTACCGGACACCATATATTTT.

This clone has just one count. This chain links TRBV24-1 with TRBJ2-2; 13 bases match TRBD2. CDR1 and CDR2 (germline): KGHDR, SFDVKD. This CDR3 region has 17 residues. V was pared by 1 base and J by 6 bases, with 4 bases of the junction left unmatched. CDR3 DNA sequence: TGTGCCACCAGTGATTTCGGACTAGCGGGAGCCGCCGGGGAGCTGTTTTTT. This translates into CATSDFGLAGAAGELFF.

This chain connects TRBV19 to TRBJ2-7; tentative D call: TRBD2 (6 bases). Trimming cost V 1 base and J 5 bases, with 12 bases left between them. There are 14 residues in the CDR3. Germline CDR1 reads LNHDA; CDR2 reads SQIVND (reference sequence). CDR3 in DNA: TGTGCCAGTAGTATAGCGGGAGTCGGCGACGAGCAGTACTTC. The encoded protein is CASSIAGVGDEQYF.

The CDR3 loop reads CAIGAGTGVETQYF. The DNA of the CDR3 is TGTGCCATTGGGGCAGGGACAGGGGTCGAGACCCAGTACTTC. This chain links TRBV10-3 with TRBJ2-5; the match to TRBD1 covers 10 bases. V trimming: 9 bases; J trimming: 5 bases; junction bases outside the gene matches: 9. CDR3 length: 14 amino acids. Germline CDR1 is ENHRY and CDR2 is SYGVKD.